The 8 T cell receptor beta chains below all came from one sample that was sequenced in a study of technical replicates of blood from a few donors. Assay: immunoSEQ multiplex PCR; the TCRdb copy retains only in-frame clones and omits some. There are fewer than 95,000 clones in the sample; around 94% occur only once, and around 0.25% lies in the top ten. The sample taken for sequencing was T cells isolated from PBMCs. These receptors were collected from a human donor in good health.

This chain links TRBV5-1 with TRBJ2-3; 9 bases fit TRBD2. Germline assignment: CDR1 SGHRS and CDR2 YFSETQ. V gave up 2 bases and J gave up 1 base; unmatched junction bases: 2. The CDR3 has 15 amino acids. CDR3 sequence reads: CASSLWTSGTDTQYF. In DNA form, the CDR3 reads TGCGCCAGCAGCTTATGGACTAGCGGCACAGATACGCAGTATTTT.

V usage is TRBV25-1 and J usage is TRBJ1-6, with 10 bases that match TRBD1. The CDR3 is 15 amino acids. CDR1 and CDR2 from the germline V gene are MGHDK and SYGVNS. V lost 2 bases, J lost 10 bases, and 5 bases stayed unmatched. The CDR3 reads CASSERGTGVSPLHF. The CDR3 DNA is TGTGCCAGCAGTGAACGAGGGACAGGGGTGTCACCCCTCCACTTT. Looking up the rest from reference TRBV25-1 and TRBJ1-6 gives the full variable domain: EADIYQTPRYLVIGTGKKITLECSQTMGHDKMYWYQQDPGMELHLIHYSYGVNSTEKGDLSSESTVSRIRTEHFPLTLESARPSHTSQYLCASSERGTGVSPLHFGNGTRLTVT.

The chain has TRBV27 and TRBJ1-5; D is unresolved. The CDR3 contains 15 residues. V was clipped by 5 bases and J by 1 base, with 12 bases between them. Germline CDR1 is MNHEY and CDR2 is SMNVEV (reference sequence). CDR3 in amino acids: CASSQRVGSNQPQHF. The CDR3 DNA is TGTGCCAGCAGTCAGCGAGTCGGGAGCAATCAGCCCCAGCATTTT.

The table lists this clone with a count of one. The V call is TRBV4-1, the J call TRBJ1-5, with 9 bases that match TRBD1. This CDR3 has 15 amino acids. The V and J ends lost 5 bases and 4 bases, in that order; junction bases with no gene match: 6. CDR1 and CDR2 from the germline V gene are MGHRA and YSYEKL. Here the CDR3 reads CASSAQGAANQPQHF. Written as DNA, the CDR3 is TGCGCCAGCAGCGCACAGGGGGCAGCTAATCAGCCCCAGCATTTT.

V gene TRBV7-9 combines with J gene TRBJ1-1; D perhaps matches TRBD1 (5 bases). CDR1 SEHNR and CDR2 FQNEAQ come from the germline V gene (reference sequence). Trimming cost V 4 bases and J 3 bases, with 12 bases left between them. CDR3 length: 14 amino acids. Here the CDR3 reads CASSWGELDTEAFF. In nucleotides, the CDR3 is TGTGCCAGCAGCTGGGGGGAGTTGGACACTGAAGCTTTCTTT.

This chain links TRBV6-1 with TRBJ2-1, with 8 bases matching TRBD1. Germline CDR1 MNHNS, CDR2 SASEGT. V trimming: 7 bases; J trimming: 10 bases; junction bases outside the gene matches: 15. The CDR3 spans 15 residues. The CDR3 loop reads CASTNPPGQGGEQFF. The CDR3 DNA reads TGTGCCAGCACAAACCCACCCGGACAGGGCGGGGAGCAGTTCTTC.

The chain has TRBV29-1 and TRBJ2-7; D not resolved. There are 13 residues in the CDR3. Between the trimmed V and J ends, which lost 4 bases and 1 base, there was a span of 11 bases. Germline CDR1 is SQVTM and CDR2 is ANQGSEA. The CDR3, as DNA: TGCAGCGTTGTCTACCGAGGTTCCTACGAGCAGTACTTC. Protein product: CSVVYRGSYEQYF.

The count of this clone is one. The J gene is TRBJ2-4, the V gene TRBV10-3; D might be TRBD1 (5 bases). V lost 3 bases to trimming and J lost 7 bases, with 10 bases between them. The germline V gene has CDR1 ENHRY and CDR2 SYGVKD. CDR3 size: 13 residues. CDR3 coding DNA: TGTGCCATCAGTGACAGGGATATGAACATTCAGTACTTC. Protein: CAISDRDMNIQYF.